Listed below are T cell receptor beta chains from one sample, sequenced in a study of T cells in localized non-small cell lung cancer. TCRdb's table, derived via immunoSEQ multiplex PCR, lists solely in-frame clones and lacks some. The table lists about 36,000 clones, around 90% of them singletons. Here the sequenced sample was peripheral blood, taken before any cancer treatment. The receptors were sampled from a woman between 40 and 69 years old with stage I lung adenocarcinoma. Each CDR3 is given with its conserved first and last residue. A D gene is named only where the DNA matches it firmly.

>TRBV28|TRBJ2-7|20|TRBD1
TGTGCCAGCAGTTCTTTTCCCCCTCTGGGCGACAGGGGGCGCGGGTACGAGCAGTACTTC
CASSSFPPLGDRGRGYEQYF
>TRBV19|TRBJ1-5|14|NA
TGTGCCAGTAGTATTAAAGTGTTGAATCAGCCCCAGCATTTT
CASSIKVLNQPQHF
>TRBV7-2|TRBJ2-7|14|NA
TGTGCCAGCAGCTATCGGGGCAGTATCGGCGAGCAGTACTTC
CASSYRGSIGEQYF
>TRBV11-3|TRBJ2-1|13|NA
TGTGCCAGCAGCGCCCGACTGAACAATGAGCAGTTCTTC
CASSARLNNEQFF
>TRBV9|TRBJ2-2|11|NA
TGTGCCAGCAAGGGCACCGGGGAGCTGTTTTTT
CASKGTGELFF
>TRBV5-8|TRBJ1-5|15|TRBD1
TGTGCCAGCAGCCGGGACAGGGACGGTTATCAGCCCCAGCATTTT
CASSRDRDGYQPQHF
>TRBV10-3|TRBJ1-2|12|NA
TGTGCCATCAGACGGGAAGGATCTGGCTACACCTTC
CAIRREGSGYTF
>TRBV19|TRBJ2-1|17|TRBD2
TGTGCCAGTAGTATTTTAGCGGGGGGGAGCTCCTACAATGAGCAGTTCTTC
CASSILAGGSSYNEQFF
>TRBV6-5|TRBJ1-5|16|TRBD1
TGTGCCAGCAGTTCTGACGGGACAGGGAACAATCAGCCCCAGCATTTT
CASSSDGTGNNQPQHF
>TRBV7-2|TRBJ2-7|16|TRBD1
TGTGCCAGCAGCTTAGCCCGGGACAGGGGGTCCTACGAGCAGTACTTC
CASSLARDRGSYEQYF
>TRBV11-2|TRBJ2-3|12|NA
TGTGCCAGCAGCACCCGTACAGATACGCAGTATTTT
CASSTRTDTQYF
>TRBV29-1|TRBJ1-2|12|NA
TGCAGCGTTGGGGTGGGGAGGTATGGCTACACCTTC
CSVGVGRYGYTF
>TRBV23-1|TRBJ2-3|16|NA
TGCGCCAGCAGTCAACAGGCAGGGGCCTTCACAGATACGCAGTATTTT
CASSQQAGAFTDTQYF
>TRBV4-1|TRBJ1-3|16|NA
TGCGCCAGCAGCCAAGATCACCGCCTCTCTGGAAACACCATATATTTT
CASSQDHRLSGNTIYF
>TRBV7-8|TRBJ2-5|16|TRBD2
TGTGCCAGCAGCTACCTTCTCGGGGGGGGCCAAGAGACCCAGTACTTC
CASSYLLGGGQETQYF
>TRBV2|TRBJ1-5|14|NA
TGTGCCAGCTACCATGACAGCCAGAATCAGCCCCAGCATTTT
CASYHDSQNQPQHF
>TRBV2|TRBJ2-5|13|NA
TGTGCCAGCAGTGGGGGGAACCAAGAGACCCAGTACTTC
CASSGGNQETQYF
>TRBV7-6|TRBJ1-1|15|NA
TGTGCCAGCAGCTTCAGCCCGGTGAGGGATACTGAAGCTTTCTTT
CASSFSPVRDTEAFF
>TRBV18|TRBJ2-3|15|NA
TGTGCCAGCTCACCTCGACAAAAAGGCACAGATACGCAGTATTTT
CASSPRQKGTDTQYF
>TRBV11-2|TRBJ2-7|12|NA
TGTGCCAGCAGCTCCGCCGGTCACGAGCAGTACTTC
CASSSAGHEQYF
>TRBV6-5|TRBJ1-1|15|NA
TGTGCCAGCAGTTACTCGAGAAGTGTAGGGACTGAAGCTTTCTTT
CASSYSRSVGTEAFF